The 17 T cell receptor beta chains below all came from one sample that was sequenced in a study of T cells in Graves' hyperthyroidism and ophthalmopathy (dated by TCRdb to about 2019). The library was obtained by multiplex PCR. TCRdb names Illumina HiSeq 2000 as the instrument used. The TCR beta CDR3 regions were amplified from the RNA transcripts. For the first round of RT-PCR on the TCR CDR3, the HTBI primer set was used together with the Qiagen OneStep RT-PCR kit. In-frame beta chains were kept once TCRdb had trimmed the public reads at Q25 with fastp and called clones with MiXCR. Under each unique CDR3 protein, matching rows form one entry showing the most common genes and DNA. The sample table contains hundreds of thousands of distinct CDR3 sequences; only one count was recorded for just under 20% of them. The ten largest clones represent about half of the sample. The sequenced material came from blood. These receptor sequences come from a middle-aged man with Graves' ophthalmopathy.

This clonotype turned up a few times. V is TRBV20-1 and J is TRBJ2-1; possible D gene TRBD2, 6 bases. V lost 6 bases, J lost 0 bases, and 21 bases lay in between. The CDR3 has 17 residues. Germline V gene lookup returns CDR1 DFQATT and CDR2 SNEGSKA (reference sequence). CDR3 bases: TGCAGTGCCGTGGGGGGTAGCGGCCCGATCTCCTACAATGAGCAGTTCTTC. As protein: CSAVGGSGPISYNEQFF.

This clonotype was counted between two and nine times. V usage is TRBV9 and J usage is TRBJ1-1, with D possibly TRBD1 on 5 matching bases. CDR1 is SGDLS and CDR2 is YYNGEE in the germline V gene. The CDR3 length is 15 residues. The ends were cut back, 0 bases at V and 1 base at J, with 10 bases in the middle. The CDR3 DNA follows: TGTGCCAGCAGCGTAGGTGGGGGACCGAACACTGAAGCTTTCTTT. Its translation: CASSVGGGPNTEAFF.

This clonotype was detected many times. This chain uses TRBV20-1 with TRBJ1-1; D uncertain. Germline loops: CDR1 DFQATT, CDR2 SNEGSKA (reference sequence). The CDR3 is made up of 11 amino acids. V gave up 1 base and J gave up 11 bases, with 11 bases separating them. The CDR3 coding sequence is TGCAGTGCTAGAGGAGCCATGAATGCTTTCTTT. This sequence encodes CSARGAMNAFF.

The chain employs TRBV4-2 and TRBJ1-2; 10 bases align to TRBD1. Germline V gene data show CDR1 as LGHNA and CDR2 as YNFKEQ. This CDR3 contains 14 residues. J was trimmed by 8 bases and V by 4 bases; bases with no gene match: 7. The CDR3 protein is CASSPPTGGKGYTF. The CDR3 DNA follows: TGTGCCAGCAGCCCTCCGACAGGGGGCAAAGGCTACACCTTC.

V and J are TRBV20-1 and TRBJ2-7; 11 bases agree with TRBD1. Per the germline V gene, CDR1 is DFQATT and CDR2 is SNEGSKA (reference sequence). Trimming cost V 4 bases and J 5 bases; bases outside gene matches: 10. The CDR3 sequence is 15 residues long. CDR3 nucleotide sequence: TGCAGTGCTACCCTGGGGACAGGGGGTAGCGACGAGCAGTACTTC. This encodes CSATLGTGGSDEQYF.

The chain couples TRBV6-2 or TRBV6-3 to TRBJ1-2; possible D gene TRBD1, 5 bases. The CDR3 has 15 residues. The germline CDR1 and CDR2 sequences are MNHEY and SVGEGT. V was cut by 6 bases and J by 4 bases, with 18 bases left in between. DNA of the CDR3: TGTGCCAGCAGACCCGGGGCCCAAGATAGCTATGGCTACACCTTC. Amino acid sequence: CASRPGAQDSYGYTF.

At least ten counts were recorded for this clonotype. V usage is TRBV27 and J usage is TRBJ2-7; no reliable D call. CDR1 MNHEY and CDR2 SMNVEV come from the germline V gene (reference sequence). V gave up 1 base and J gave up 7 bases, with 11 bases separating them. The CDR3 extends over 13 amino acids. CDR3 amino acids: CASSLFLRREQYF. The CDR3 DNA sequence: TGTGCCAGCAGTTTATTCCTTCGGAGAGAGCAGTACTTC.

This clonotype was seen only a few times. This chain connects TRBV6-1 to TRBJ2-3, with 9 bases that match TRBD2. CDR3 length equals 15 residues. CDR1 is MNHNS and CDR2 is SASEGT in the germline V gene. V was clipped by 5 bases and J by 2 bases; unmatched bases: 5. CDR3 sequence: CASSSERGVTDTQYF. CDR3 nucleotide sequence: TGTGCCAGCAGTTCCGAGCGGGGGGTCACAGATACGCAGTATTTT.

There are many counts of this clonotype. The J gene is TRBJ2-7, the V gene TRBV11-2; TRBD1 aligns across 8 bases. After removal of 3 bases from V and 6 bases from J, the junction contained 7 bases not matched to a gene. CDR1 is SGHAT, CDR2 FQNNGV, per germline. CDR3 size: 14 residues. The DNA of the CDR3 is TGTGCCAGCAGCTTGCCCTCGGACAGGGCCGAGCAGTACTTC. Translated, it gives CASSLPSDRAEQYF.

In this sample, this clonotype turned up many times. The chain uses TRBV20-1 and TRBJ1-1; 10 bases are a match to TRBD1. V shed 4 bases and J 1 base; nucleotides not matched to a gene: 15. This CDR3 region has 18 residues. Germline CDR1 reads DFQATT; CDR2 reads SNEGSKA (reference sequence). The CDR3 DNA sequence: TGCAGTGCTACCGGACAGGGGGGAGTTGGGCCTACGAACACTGAAGCTTTCTTT. Its protein product is CSATGQGGVGPTNTEAFF.

Notes on this clonotype: A single base separates this from a much larger clone, so it may be a read error. The rearrangement links TRBV29-1 to TRBJ2-7, with no clear D. The CDR3 totals 14 residues. CDR1 and CDR2 (germline): SQVTM, ANQGSEA. V lost 1 base, J lost 7 bases, and 17 bases lay in between. The CDR3 DNA is TGCAGCGTTGAAGTAAACTCTGGGGAAAAGGAGCAGTACTTC. This encodes CSVEVNSGEKEQYF.

V usage is TRBV19 and J usage is TRBJ2-3; 9 nucleotides align to TRBD2. The J segment lost 3 bases and the V segment lost 3 bases, leaving 4 bases of the junction unmatched. From germline, CDR1 is LNHDA and CDR2 SQIVND (reference sequence). This CDR3 spans 15 amino acids. Here the CDR3 DNA reads TGTGCCAGTAGTATTATTAGCGGGAGAACAGATACGCAGTATTTT. It translates to CASSIISGRTDTQYF.

In its sample, this clonotype was seen many times. This chain joins TRBV11-2 and TRBJ2-7; unclear D gene. Looked up from germline, CDR1 is SGHAT and CDR2 is FQNNGV. CDR3 size: 13 residues. With 3 bases removed from V and 5 bases from J, the gap between germline ends came to 11 bases. For the CDR3, the DNA is TGTGCCAGCAGCTTGACATCTTGGGACGAGCAGTACTTC. Translating gives CASSLTSWDEQYF.

J is TRBJ2-7 and V is TRBV30, with 9 bases identical to TRBD1. The CDR3 totals 12 residues. The junction had 3 bases not matched to a gene; V was cut back by 3 bases and J by 6 bases. Per germline, CDR1 GTSNPN and CDR2 SVGIG (reference sequence). CDR3 protein: CAWRQGAGEQYF. CDR3 nucleotide sequence: TGTGCCTGGAGACAGGGGGCTGGCGAGCAGTACTTC. The variable domain in full, completed from reference TRBV30 and TRBJ2-7, reads SQTIHQWPATLVQPVGSPLSLECTVEGTSNPNLYWYRQAAGRGLQLLFYSVGIGQISSEVPQNLSASRPQDRQFILSSKKLLLSDSGFYLCAWRQGAGEQYFGPGTRLTVT.

The chain links TRBV7-6 to TRBJ2-5; no reliable D call. V dropped 1 base and J dropped 0 bases, with 6 bases sitting between them. CDR1 is SGHVS and CDR2 is FNYEAQ in the germline V gene. The CDR3 length is 14 residues. DNA for the CDR3: TGTGCCAGCAGCTTAGAACTACACCAAGAGACCCAGTACTTC. This sequence encodes CASSLELHQETQYF.

This chain links TRBV18 with TRBJ1-2; TRBD1 is a possible D gene (6 bases). Germline-derived CDR1 and CDR2 are KGHSH and LQKENI. Trimming stripped 3 bases from V and 7 bases from J, with 12 bases between. This CDR3 contains 13 residues. The CDR3 sequence: CASSPLGGTGYTF. As DNA, the CDR3 is TGTGCCAGCTCACCCTTAGGGGGTACTGGCTACACCTTC. The full variable domain, in which reference TRBV18 and TRBJ1-2 provide the parts outside the CDR3, is NAGVMQNPRHLVRRRGQEARLRCSPMKGHSHVYWYRQLPEEGLKFMVYLQKENIIDESGMPKERFSAEFPKEGPSILRIQQVVRGDSAAYFCASSPLGGTGYTFGSGTRLTVV.

The gene calls are TRBV20-1 and TRBJ1-5, with D hard to call. The CDR3 length is 12 residues. Per germline, CDR1 DFQATT and CDR2 SNEGSKA (reference sequence). The V and J ends lost 6 bases and 4 bases respectively, with 10 bases between them. The CDR3, as DNA: TGCAGTGCCAGGACGCAGAATCAGCCCCAGCATTTT. Translating it yields CSARTQNQPQHF.